This TCR beta chain came from a study of cytomegalovirus exposure and HLA in healthy donors. The CDR3 is 14 residues long. Germline CDR1 is SGHTA and CDR2 is FQGNSA. Unmatched junction bases numbered 1, after V lost 1 base and J lost 10 bases. Use of 60 Vbeta and 13 Jbeta primers characterized the PCR. This table comes from immunoSEQ multiplex PCR, and its TCRdb copy is limited to in-frame clones, with some not included. The sample consists of some 150,000 clones, about four fifths of them appearing once. This clone was observed a handful of times. The antigen remains undetermined. Findings and caveats of the study: Some V segments (TRBV6-2 and TRBV6-3 among them) were excluded as indistinguishable. Within an earlier analysis, most TCR beta V segments proved productive either about 90% or about 30% of the time. Upon later analysis, HLA-associated TCR beta chains proved more clonally expanded than other, equally common chains. Among the sequence variants, a highly shared cluster was likely an artifact of sequencing.

The rearrangement links TRBV7-2 to TRBJ2-1; 13 nucleotides agree with TRBD2. The receptor was isolated from a man aged 25-45 years in good health and CMV-seropositive. Sequencing was performed on PBMCs. CDR3 region: CASSLGTSGGEQFF. The CDR3 region has the DNA TGTGCCAGCAGCTTAGGGACTAGCGGGGGAGAGCAGTTCTTC.